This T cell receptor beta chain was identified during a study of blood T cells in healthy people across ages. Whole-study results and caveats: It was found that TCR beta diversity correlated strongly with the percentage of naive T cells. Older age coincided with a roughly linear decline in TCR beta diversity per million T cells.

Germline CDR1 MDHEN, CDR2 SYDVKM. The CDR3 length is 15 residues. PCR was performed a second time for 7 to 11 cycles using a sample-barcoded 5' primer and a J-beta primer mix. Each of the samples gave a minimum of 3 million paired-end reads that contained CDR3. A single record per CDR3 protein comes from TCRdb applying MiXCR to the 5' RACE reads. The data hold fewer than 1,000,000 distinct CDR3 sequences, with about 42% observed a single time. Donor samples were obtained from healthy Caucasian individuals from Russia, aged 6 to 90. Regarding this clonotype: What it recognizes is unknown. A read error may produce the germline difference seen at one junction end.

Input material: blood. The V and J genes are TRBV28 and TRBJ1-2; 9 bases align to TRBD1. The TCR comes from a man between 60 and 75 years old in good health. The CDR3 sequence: CTSRETGGDFYGYTF. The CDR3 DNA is TGTACCAGCAGAGAAACAGGGGGCGACTTCTATGGCTACACCTTC.